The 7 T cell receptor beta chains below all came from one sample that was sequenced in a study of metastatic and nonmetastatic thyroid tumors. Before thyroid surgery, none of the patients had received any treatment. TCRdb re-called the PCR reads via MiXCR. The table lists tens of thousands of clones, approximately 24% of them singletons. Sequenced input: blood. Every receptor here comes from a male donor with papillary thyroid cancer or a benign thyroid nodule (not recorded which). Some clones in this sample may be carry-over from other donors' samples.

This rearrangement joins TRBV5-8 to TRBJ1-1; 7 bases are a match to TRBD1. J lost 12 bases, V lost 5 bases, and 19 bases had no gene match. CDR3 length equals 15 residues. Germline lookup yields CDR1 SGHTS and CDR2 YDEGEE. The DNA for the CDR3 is TGTGCCAGCAGTGCCGGCGACTACTACGGACAGGAATCTTTCTTT. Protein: CASSAGDYYGQESFF. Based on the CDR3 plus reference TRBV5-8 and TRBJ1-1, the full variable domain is EAGVTQSPTHLIKTRGQQATLRCSPISGHTSVYWYQQALGLGLQFLLWYDEGEERNRGNFPPRFSGRQFPNYSSELNVNALELEDSALYLCASSAGDYYGQESFFGQGTRLTVV.

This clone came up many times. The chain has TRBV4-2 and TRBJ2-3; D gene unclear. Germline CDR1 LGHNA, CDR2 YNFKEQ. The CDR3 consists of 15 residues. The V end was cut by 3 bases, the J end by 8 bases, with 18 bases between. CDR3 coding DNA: TGTGCCAGCAGCCAGGTCGCTCAACCCCGCGGTACGCAGTATTTT. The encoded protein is CASSQVAQPRGTQYF.

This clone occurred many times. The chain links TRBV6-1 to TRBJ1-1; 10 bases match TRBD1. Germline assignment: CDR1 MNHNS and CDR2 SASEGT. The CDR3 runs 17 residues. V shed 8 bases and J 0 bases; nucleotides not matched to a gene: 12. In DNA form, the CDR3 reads TGTGCCAGCTGTATTCCGGGACAGGGGATTTTGAACACTGAAGCTTTCTTT. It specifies CASCIPGQGILNTEAFF.

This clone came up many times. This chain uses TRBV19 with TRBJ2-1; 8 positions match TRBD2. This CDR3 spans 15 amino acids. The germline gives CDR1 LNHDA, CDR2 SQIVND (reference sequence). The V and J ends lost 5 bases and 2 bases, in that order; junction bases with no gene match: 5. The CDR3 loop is CASSGTSSPYNEQFF. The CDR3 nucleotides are TGTGCCAGTAGTGGGACTAGTTCCCCCTACAATGAGCAGTTCTTC.

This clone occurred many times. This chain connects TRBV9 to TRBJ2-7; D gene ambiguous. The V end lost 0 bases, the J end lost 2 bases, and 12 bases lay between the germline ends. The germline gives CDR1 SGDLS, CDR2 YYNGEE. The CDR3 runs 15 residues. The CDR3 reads CASSVEAGLTYEQYF. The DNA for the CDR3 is TGTGCCAGCAGCGTAGAAGCAGGCCTCACCTACGAGCAGTACTTC.

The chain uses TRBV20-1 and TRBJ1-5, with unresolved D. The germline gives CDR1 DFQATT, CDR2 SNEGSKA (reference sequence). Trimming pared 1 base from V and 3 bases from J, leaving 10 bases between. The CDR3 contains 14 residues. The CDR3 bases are TGCAGTGCTAGAGTGGGCTCGGTCAATCAGCCCCAGCATTTT. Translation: CSARVGSVNQPQHF.

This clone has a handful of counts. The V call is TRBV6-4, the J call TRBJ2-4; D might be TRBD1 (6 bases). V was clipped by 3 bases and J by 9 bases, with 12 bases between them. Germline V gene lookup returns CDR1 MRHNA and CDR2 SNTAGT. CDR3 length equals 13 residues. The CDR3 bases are TGTGCCAGCAGTGAGGGGGCCGGTACCATTCAGTACTTC. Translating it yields CASSEGAGTIQYF.